The rows below give T cell receptor beta chains drawn from one sample of a study of regulatory T cells in long-lasting Graves disease. TCRdb fed the multiplex PCR reads into MiXCR, producing one record per CDR3 protein. There are 400,000 to 500,000 distinct CDR3 sequences in the sample; roughly 20% occur only once, and less than 9% lies in the top ten. Material: peripheral blood mononuclear cells (PBMCs), obtained when the disease was refractory, from a patient treated with antithyroid drugs. The receptors derive from a female donor with Graves disease. CDR3s include the opening cysteine and the closing phenylalanine or tryptophan. A D gene is named only where the DNA matches it firmly. Clone size is given for some rows only: seen once, a few or many times, or a class if the clone is expanded.

cdr3_nt cdr3_aa v_call clone_size d_call j_call
TGTGCCAGCAGTTTAAATCCGGTTGTTGGGCAGTACTTC CASSLNPVVGQYF TRBV27 few . TRBJ2-7
TGTGCCTGGAGTAGGGGCGCAGGGGCCGGCGAGCAGTACTTC CAWSRGAGAGEQYF TRBV30 many . TRBJ2-7
TGTGCCAGCACCTACAGGGACGGCGAGCAGTACTTC CASTYRDGEQYF TRBV13 few . TRBJ2-7
TGTGCCAGCAGACAGAGCCGAGACGGGGAGCTGTTTTTT CASRQSRDGELFF TRBV5-5 . . TRBJ2-2
TGTGCCATCAGTGGATCCGGGACAGGACCCTACGAGCAGTACTTC CAISGSGTGPYEQYF TRBV10-3 many TRBD1 TRBJ2-7
TGTGCCAGCAGCGGACAGTTGGTCTCTGGAAACACCATATATTTT CASSGQLVSGNTIYF TRBV6-1 . . TRBJ1-3
TGTGCCAGCAGTCGTAAGCCCGACTCGAAGCAGTACTTC CASSRKPDSKQYF TRBV27 . . TRBJ2-7
TGTGCCACCAGCAGAGGGGCAGGGTACTACGAGCAGTACTTC CATSRGAGYYEQYF TRBV15 few . TRBJ2-7
TGTGCCAGCAGGGATATCACAGATACGCAGTATTTT CASRDITDTQYF TRBV5-6 . . TRBJ2-3
TGTGCCAGCAGTGAAGCGGTGGGAGGGGAAAGCAATCAGCCCCAGCATTTT CASSEAVGGESNQPQHF TRBV6-1 many . TRBJ1-5
TGTGCCAGCAGCTTGGGACAGGGCTATAATTCACCCCTCCACTTT CASSLGQGYNSPLHF TRBV5-8 many TRBD1 TRBJ1-6
TGTGCCAGCAGTTTGGTGTCAGGCATTTCCTATGGCTACACCTTC CASSLVSGISYGYTF TRBV27 many . TRBJ1-2
TGTGCCAGTGGGGGTCGCGGCAATCAGCCCCAGCATTTT CASGGRGNQPQHF TRBV19 many . TRBJ1-5
TGTGCCAGCAGTTCCGACACTGCGACTAGCGGGAGCCTATTTACCTACGAGCAGTACTTC CASSSDTATSGSLFTYEQYF TRBV28 many TRBD2 TRBJ2-7
TGTGCCAGCAGTTTCTCCCCGGGACTCAACAATGAGCAGTTCTTC CASSFSPGLNNEQFF TRBV12-3/TRBV12-4 . . TRBJ2-1
TGTGCCAGCAGCTCTGACAGGGACCCCTATGGCTACACCTTC CASSSDRDPYGYTF TRBV2 many TRBD1 TRBJ1-2
TGCAGTGCTAGACTATTCACAAGCGGGTCTTCTGACGAGCAGTACTTC CSARLFTSGSSDEQYF TRBV20-1 few . TRBJ2-7
TGTGCCACCAGCAGAGATCAGCTAGCGGGATGGAACGAGCAGTACTTC CATSRDQLAGWNEQYF TRBV15 few TRBD2 TRBJ2-7
TGTGCCAGCAGTTTTAATCCCCACGGAAATGGCTACACCTTC CASSFNPHGNGYTF TRBV12-3/TRBV12-4 . . TRBJ1-2
TGCAGTGTCCAGACTAGCGGTGAGCAGTACTTC CSVQTSGEQYF TRBV20-1 . TRBD2 TRBJ2-7
TGTGCCAGCAGCTTAGCTTCAGGGTGGACCACTGAAGCTTTCTTT CASSLASGWTTEAFF TRBV7-9 . . TRBJ1-1
TGTGCCAGCTTGTCTGGAACTAGCGGTTACAATGAGCAGTTCTTC CASLSGTSGYNEQFF TRBV5-6 few TRBD2 TRBJ2-1
TGTGCCAGCACCCCGAGTGGGGTTACGGGCTACACCTTC CASTPSGVTGYTF TRBV28 . . TRBJ1-2
TGTGCCAGCAGCACCGAGCGCGGAAATACCGGGACAGGGGTTGTCCACGAGCAGTACTTC CASSTERGNTGTGVVHEQYF TRBV5-4 . TRBD1 TRBJ2-7
TGCAGTGCTAGAGATACCATCTTCTACGAGCAGTACTTC CSARDTIFYEQYF TRBV20-1 . . TRBJ2-7
TGTGCCAGCAGTTTGTATCGGTACAATGAGCAGTTCTTC CASSLYRYNEQFF TRBV27 . . TRBJ2-1
TGCAGCGTTGAAGATGGGGCTCATGAAAAACTGTTTTTT CSVEDGAHEKLFF TRBV29-1 many . TRBJ1-4
TGTGTCACCGGCTATGGCTACACCTTC CVTGYGYTF TRBV19 . . TRBJ1-2
TGTGCCAGCAGCCAAGATTCCGGGCAGGGTCCCATGAACACTGAAGCTTTCTTT CASSQDSGQGPMNTEAFF TRBV3-1 . . TRBJ1-1
TGTGCCAGCAGTTTAGCAATGCGGGGGCTGAGGAATTCACCCCTCCACTTT CASSLAMRGLRNSPLHF TRBV28 few . TRBJ1-6
TGTGCCAGCAGCCAAGTAACGACGGTACTACGGAACACTGAAGCTTTCTTT CASSQVTTVLRNTEAFF TRBV3-1 many . TRBJ1-1
TGTGCCAGCAGCATTATGACAGGGGGCGCAGGGGCCCTAGATGGCTACACCTTC CASSIMTGGAGALDGYTF TRBV27 many TRBD1 TRBJ1-2
TGCAGTTCAATTAACTCCTGGGGAGACGGCGATACGCAGTATTTT CSSINSWGDGDTQYF TRBV20-1 few . TRBJ2-3
TGCAGCGTTGATATGGGCCGCGGCGAAAAACTGTTTTTT CSVDMGRGEKLFF TRBV29-1 few . TRBJ1-4
TGTGCCAGTAGTATCGTGGGGTTACGACAGGCCTCCTACAATGAGCAGTTCTTC CASSIVGLRQASYNEQFF TRBV19 . . TRBJ2-1
TGCAGTGCTAGAGAAGGGGGGGGGGGCAAGTATGGCTACACCTTC CSAREGGGGKYGYTF TRBV20-1 . . TRBJ1-2
TGTGCCAGCGGGGGGGCTTACACCGGGGAGCTGTTTTTT CASGGAYTGELFF TRBV28 . . TRBJ2-2
TGTGCCAGCAGTTACTTGGCCGGTACGGCTGAAGCTTTCTTT CASSYLAGTAEAFF TRBV6-5 many . TRBJ1-1
TGTGCCAGCAGCCCCCGGGACCGCCCGAGGGAAAAACTGTTTTTT CASSPRDRPREKLFF TRBV12-3/TRBV12-4 many . TRBJ1-4
TGCGCCAGCAGCCCGGGACAGGGGGCCTCTGCGACTGAAGCTTTCTTT CASSPGQGASATEAFF TRBV5-1 few TRBD1 TRBJ1-1
TGCGCCAGCAGCTTGGCACGGAGCTCCTACAATGAGCAGTTCTTC CASSLARSSYNEQFF TRBV28 few . TRBJ2-1
TGCGCCAGCAGCGAGAGACAGGGGGCGATGAACGAGCAGTACTTC CASSERQGAMNEQYF TRBV5-1 . TRBD1 TRBJ2-7
TGTGCCAGCATCCTCAGGACAGGGTGGACCGGGGAGCTGTTTTTT CASILRTGWTGELFF TRBV6-1 . TRBD1 TRBJ2-2
TGTGCCATCATCCCGGACAGTAGAAACACTGAAGCTTTCTTT CAIIPDSRNTEAFF TRBV10-3 many . TRBJ1-1
TGTGCCAGCAGTGCCCGGGGGGGGACCCCCACCGAGACCCAGTACTTC CASSARGGTPTETQYF TRBV27 few TRBD2 TRBJ2-5
TGTGCCAGCAGCCAAGCGAGAGGCCCCAGGGATACGCAGTATTTT CASSQARGPRDTQYF TRBV14 . . TRBJ2-3
TGCAGTGCTAGATTAGGGGGGACTGAAGCTTTCTTT CSARLGGTEAFF TRBV20-1 few . TRBJ1-1
TGTGCCTCCTCACCCGGCCCGCCCACTGAAGCTTTCTTT CASSPGPPTEAFF TRBV28 many . TRBJ1-1
TGTGCCAGCAGCTCGGATAGGACAGGGGCAGCTAACTATGGCTACACCTTC CASSSDRTGAANYGYTF TRBV5-6 few TRBD1 TRBJ1-2
TGTGCCAGCAGCTCCCTTGATCAAGGGACCGGGGAGCTGTTTTTT CASSSLDQGTGELFF TRBV28 few . TRBJ2-2
TGTACTAGCAGCTTGGCCCAAGAGGCCCAGTACTTC CTSSLAQEAQYF TRBV7-7 . . TRBJ2-5
TGTGCCAGCAGGGGGGAGGGGGCCTCGAACACCGGGGAGCTGTTTTTT CASRGEGASNTGELFF TRBV2 many . TRBJ2-2
TGTGCCTGGAGTCCGGGGACTAGCGGTAACAATGAGCAGTTCTTC CAWSPGTSGNNEQFF TRBV30 . TRBD2 TRBJ2-1
TGTGCCAGCAACCACAGAAACATGAACACTGAAGCTTTCTTT CASNHRNMNTEAFF TRBV7-9 . . TRBJ1-1
TGTGCCATGGAAACTAGCGGGATTGCGGGGAACACCGGGGAGCTGTTTTTT CAMETSGIAGNTGELFF TRBV10-3 once TRBD2 TRBJ2-2